This TCR beta chain derives from a study of blood T cell repertoires in COVID-19. In the study overall: Samples representing acute and convalescent COVID-19 were sourced from the United States, Italy and Spain.

V lost 1 base and J lost 5; bases outside the gene matches: 7. Germline loops: CDR1 SGHAT, CDR2 FQNNGV. The CDR3 extends over 16 amino acids. Cohorts were assigned according to the clinical history that participants reported. Authors' methods: It was from reference gene primer amplification that nucleated cell counts were estimated. Assay: immunoSEQ multiplex PCR; the TCRdb copy retains only in-frame clones and omits some. The V and J calls and clone size were taken over from that table, and D and trimming were inferred from the DNA. The data show roughly 290,000 clones, approximately 85% seen once. The chain is built from TRBV11-2 and TRBJ2-5; TRBD1 aligns across 10 bases. The clonotype comes from a woman in her 30s who had recovered from COVID-19. Source material: PBMCs or T cells enriched from blood (not recorded which). Written as DNA, the CDR3 is TGTGCCAGCAGCTTAGGCCCTGACAGGGGGCGGGAGACCCAGTACTTC. Protein: CASSLGPDRGRETQYF.